The 28 T cell receptor beta chains below were found in one sample sequenced in a study of blood T cell repertoires in COVID-19. TCRdb's copy holds only in-frame clones and misses some; the assay was immunoSEQ multiplex PCR. The sample shows tens of thousands of clones, about nine tenths of them seen only once. Source material: peripheral blood. The origin of the receptors is a man aged 50 or older with active or convalescent COVID-19.

The CDR3 DNA follows: TGTGCCAGCAGCTTAGGGCTAGCGGGGCACCAAGAGACCCAGTACTTC. Translated, it gives CASSLGLAGHQETQYF. The chain uses TRBV7-3 and TRBJ2-5, with 9 nucleotides matching TRBD2. The CDR3 loop spans 16 amino acids. With 2 bases clipped from V and 0 bases from J, the junction kept 4 bases outside the gene matches. In germline, CDR1 is SGHTA, CDR2 FQGTGA.

The chain combines TRBV10-3 with TRBJ2-7; 9 nucleotides line up with TRBD1. The CDR3 covers 14 residues. With 4 bases clipped from V and 4 bases from J, the junction kept 5 bases outside the gene matches. Germline lookup yields CDR1 ENHRY and CDR2 SYGVKD. CDR3 sequence (DNA): TGTGCCATCAGTGGACAGGGGGGGGGATACGAGCAGTACTTC. Translation gives CAISGQGGGYEQYF.

The chain has TRBV5-1 and TRBJ1-1, with D possibly being TRBD1 (5 bases). The V gene lost 1 base and the J gene lost 5 bases, with 15 bases spanning the gap. The CDR3 covers 15 residues. CDR1 is SGHRS and CDR2 is YFSETQ in the germline V gene. The CDR3 sequence is CASSLIAQGDTEAFF. In DNA, the CDR3 is TGCGCCAGCAGCTTGATCGCCCAGGGTGATACTGAAGCTTTCTTT.

J is TRBJ2-1 and V is TRBV11-3; 7 nucleotides line up with TRBD2. The CDR3 has 16 amino acids. V was clipped by 1 base and J by 0 bases; unmatched bases: 3. CDR1 and CDR2 (germline): SGHNT, YENEEA. This CDR3 is CASSLGGGSSYNEQFF. DNA for the CDR3: TGTGCCAGCAGCTTAGGGGGCGGGAGCTCCTACAATGAGCAGTTCTTC.

This clone was observed a single time. V is TRBV30 and J is TRBJ2-7; D unresolved. The V end lost 4 bases, the J end lost 7 bases, and 11 bases lay between the germline ends. Germline V gene lookup returns CDR1 GTSNPN and CDR2 SVGIG (reference sequence). This CDR3 is 11 amino acids long. This CDR3 reads CAWKSSVEQYF. CDR3 in DNA: TGTGCCTGGAAAAGTTCGGTAGAGCAGTACTTC.

This chain uses TRBV27 with TRBJ2-7; TRBD2 matches at 10 bases. V was clipped by 6 bases and J by 3 bases; unmatched bases: 5. From germline, CDR1 is MNHEY and CDR2 SMNVEV (reference sequence). The CDR3 is 14 amino acids. This chain's CDR3 is CASRPAGGVYEQYF. The CDR3 nucleotides read TGTGCCAGCAGGCCAGCGGGAGGGGTCTACGAGCAGTACTTC.

CDR3 sequence reads: CASSAPSRGNTEAFF. The DNA for the CDR3 is TGTGCCAGCAGTGCCCCCTCTCGGGGAAACACTGAAGCTTTCTTT. V gene TRBV25-1 combines with J gene TRBJ1-1; D is uncertain. V was clipped by 4 bases and J by 2 bases, with 14 bases between them. The CDR3 runs to 15 residues. Germline CDR1 is MGHDK and CDR2 is SYGVNS.

This sequence joins TRBV11-3 and TRBJ2-1, with a weak D call TRBD2 (5 bases). Trimming cost V 5 bases and J 0 bases, with 5 bases left between them. The CDR3 contains 13 residues. Germline loops: CDR1 SGHNT, CDR2 YENEEA. The CDR3 spells CASSTSSYNEQFF. The CDR3 nucleotides are TGTGCCAGCAGCACTAGCTCCTACAATGAGCAGTTCTTC.

This clone has only a few counts. The rearrangement joins TRBV24-1 to TRBJ2-3, with 13 bases that match TRBD2. This CDR3 comprises 18 residues. The germline gives CDR1 KGHDR, CDR2 SFDVKD. Trimming at V came to 4 bases and at J to 5 bases, leaving 11 bases not matched to a gene. Written as DNA, the CDR3 is TGTGCCACCAGTGACCATACTAGCGGGAGGGGGAGAGTAGATACGCAGTATTTT. This translates into CATSDHTSGRGRVDTQYF.

This chain uses TRBV3-1 (or the pseudogene TRBV3-2) with TRBJ2-7; 9 nucleotides match TRBD1. Germline values: CDR1 LGHDT, CDR2 YNNKEL (reference sequence). CDR3 length: 19 amino acids. The ends lost 4 bases at V and 2 bases at J; junction bases unmatched: 18. This CDR3 is CASSRSKSTLRDRAYEQYF. The CDR3 region has the DNA TGTGCCAGCAGCCGCAGCAAGTCAACTCTCCGGGACAGGGCCTACGAGCAGTACTTC.

The chain links TRBV5-1 to TRBJ2-1, with TRBD1 matching 10 bases. The CDR3 has 16 amino acids. V was clipped by 0 bases and J by 9 bases; unmatched bases: 9. Germline V gene lookup returns CDR1 SGHRS and CDR2 YFSETQ. The CDR3 spells CASSLGGTGVPGEQFF. The CDR3 DNA follows: TGCGCCAGCAGCTTGGGAGGGACAGGGGTACCGGGTGAGCAGTTCTTC.

This chain uses TRBV5-3 with TRBJ2-7, with D possibly matching TRBD2 (5 bases). TRBV5-3 is filed as an ORF, its function uncertain. The CDR3 spans 14 residues. V lost 4 bases to trimming and J lost 3 bases, with 14 bases between them. As DNA, the CDR3 is TGTGCCAGAAGCCGTAAGAGGGCCATCTACGAGCAGTACTTC. This translates into CARSRKRAIYEQYF.

This chain joins TRBV29-1 and TRBJ1-1; D is perhaps TRBD1 (6 bases). There are 14 residues in the CDR3. The V and J ends lost 4 bases and 1 base respectively, with 13 bases between them. Germline CDR1 is SQVTM and CDR2 is ANQGSEA. The CDR3 region is CSVVPGHWNTEAFF. CDR3 bases: TGCAGCGTTGTTCCGGGACACTGGAACACTGAAGCTTTCTTT.

V is TRBV14 and J is TRBJ2-7; D is unresolved. The V end lost 4 bases, the J end lost 0 bases, and 10 bases lay between the germline ends. This CDR3 region has 14 residues. Germline V lookup: CDR1 SGHDN, CDR2 FVKESK. This CDR3 is CASSLMPSSYEQYF. For the CDR3, the DNA is TGTGCCAGCAGCCTGATGCCGAGCTCCTACGAGCAGTACTTC.

The gene calls are TRBV7-2 and TRBJ2-7, with D possibly TRBD1 on 7 matching bases. The CDR3 totals 14 residues. The V end was cut by 2 bases, the J end by 3 bases, with 11 bases between. Germline CDR1 reads SGHTA; CDR2 reads FQGNSA. The CDR3 DNA follows: TGTGCCAGCAGCTTAAGGCAGGGGGGCTACGAGCAGTACTTC. Amino acid sequence: CASSLRQGGYEQYF.

J is TRBJ2-5 and V is TRBV24-1, with 7 bases that match TRBD1. Trimming at V came to 3 bases and at J to 1 base, leaving 10 bases not matched to a gene. This CDR3 is 17 amino acids long. The germline gives CDR1 KGHDR, CDR2 SFDVKD. CDR3 in amino acids: CATSDTTGATLQETQYF. The CDR3 nucleotides are TGTGCCACCAGTGATACTACAGGGGCGACACTCCAAGAGACCCAGTACTTC.

The V call is TRBV18, the J call TRBJ2-3; no clear D. Per the germline V gene, CDR1 is KGHSH and CDR2 is LQKENI. The CDR3 consists of 13 residues. V lost 2 bases and J 6 bases, leaving 9 bases between the germline ends. The CDR3 here is CASSPTETDTQYF. CDR3 nucleotides: TGTGCCAGCTCACCAACGGAGACCGATACGCAGTATTTT.

The chain carries TRBV6-5 and TRBJ2-7; no clear D. The V and J ends lost 7 bases and 0 bases respectively, with 13 bases between them. This CDR3 is built from 14 residues. Germline loops: CDR1 MNHEY, CDR2 SVGAGI. CDR3 amino acids: CASTSPRVSYEQYF. The CDR3 DNA is TGTGCCAGCACCAGCCCCCGGGTCTCCTACGAGCAGTACTTC.

The chain carries TRBV15 and TRBJ2-1; 7 bases agree with TRBD1. CDR1 and CDR2 from the germline V gene are LNHNV and YYDKDF (reference sequence). The CDR3 totals 16 residues. Trimming removed 4 bases from V and 6 bases from J; junction bases left unmatched: 12. The CDR3 here is CATSKGPETGFNEQFF. In DNA form, the CDR3 reads TGTGCCACCAGCAAAGGACCCGAGACAGGGTTCAATGAGCAGTTCTTC.

V usage is TRBV28 and J usage is TRBJ2-3; TRBD2 matches at 7 bases. CDR1 and CDR2 (germline): MDHEN, SYDVKM. V dropped 4 bases and J dropped 2; count of bases not matched to a gene: 9. The CDR3 totals 16 residues. The CDR3: CASSYAPLAATDTQYF. The CDR3 coding sequence is TGTGCCAGCAGTTACGCCCCGCTAGCGGCCACAGATACGCAGTATTTT.

The chain carries TRBV10-3 and TRBJ2-3; D may be TRBD2 (6 bases). V dropped 3 bases and J dropped 4 bases, with 20 bases sitting between them. The germline V gene has CDR1 ENHRY and CDR2 SYGVKD. This CDR3 is 17 amino acids long. CDR3 nucleotides: TGTGCCATCAGTGATAGGGTAGCGGCCACGCGACCAGATACGCAGTATTTT. Translated: CAISDRVAATRPDTQYF.

This chain links TRBV7-2 with TRBJ2-1; TRBD2 is a possible D gene (5 bases). The CDR3 totals 14 residues. The germline CDR1 and CDR2 sequences are SGHTA and FQGNSA. V gave up 2 bases and J gave up 5 bases, with 10 bases separating them. CDR3 DNA sequence: TGTGCCAGCAGCTTACAATCAGCGGACAATGAGCAGTTCTTC. Its translation: CASSLQSADNEQFF.

This chain links TRBV24-1 with TRBJ2-5, with D unclear. The CDR3 length is 14 residues. CDR1 and CDR2 (germline): KGHDR, SFDVKD. The ends were cut back, 4 bases at V and 5 bases at J, with 13 bases in the middle. CDR3 region: CATSDPTTRETQYF. The CDR3 DNA follows: TGTGCCACCAGTGACCCAACGACCAGGGAGACCCAGTACTTC.

The V gene is TRBV6-5, the J gene TRBJ2-7, with 11 positions matching TRBD2. Germline CDR1 and CDR2: MNHEY and SVGAGI. V lost 3 bases and J lost 0; bases outside the gene matches: 4. The CDR3 runs 16 residues. The CDR3 nucleotides read TGTGCCAGCAGTTATGGGACTAGCGGAGACTCCTACGAGCAGTACTTC. Amino acid sequence: CASSYGTSGDSYEQYF.

The genes are TRBV28 and TRBJ1-4; TRBD1 aligns across 8 bases. The length of the CDR3 is 16 residues. The germline V gene has CDR1 MDHEN and CDR2 SYDVKM. V lost 2 bases and J lost 6; bases outside the gene matches: 8. The CDR3 DNA is TGTGCCAGCAGTTTAAGGGCGGACAGGGTAGATGAAAAACTGTTTTTT. As protein: CASSLRADRVDEKLFF.

This rearrangement joins TRBV2 to TRBJ2-2; 7 bases line up with TRBD2. The CDR3 is made up of 14 amino acids. CDR1 and CDR2 (germline): SNHLY, FYNNEI. J gave up 7 bases and V 6 bases, and 8 bases lay outside the gene matches. CDR3 in amino acids: CASRWTSSGGELFF. The CDR3 DNA sequence: TGTGCCAGCAGGTGGACTAGTAGTGGCGGGGAGCTGTTTTTT.

The gene calls are TRBV10-1 and TRBJ2-7; 11 bases are shared with TRBD1. Trimming cost V 4 bases and J 5 bases; bases outside gene matches: 7. Germline CDR1 and CDR2: WNHNN and SYGVQD (reference sequence). This CDR3 spans 15 amino acids. This CDR3 is CASSATDRGPNEQYF. In nucleotides, the CDR3 is TGCGCCAGCAGTGCCACGGACAGGGGGCCCAACGAGCAGTACTTC.

This chain links TRBV24-1 with TRBJ2-2, with 9 bases lining up with TRBD2. Germline V CDR1 and CDR2: KGHDR, SFDVKD. This CDR3 contains 18 residues. Unmatched junction bases numbered 12, after V lost 4 bases and J lost 4 bases. The CDR3 DNA reads TGTGCCACCAGTGAGCCATCTCCGCGGGAGGGCCTCACCGGGGAGCTGTTTTTT. Translating gives CATSEPSPREGLTGELFF.